The 7 T cell receptor beta chains in this list originate from one sample, sequenced in a study of cytomegalovirus exposure and HLA in healthy donors. Measured with immunoSEQ multiplex PCR; TCRdb has only the in-frame clones, and not every one. The table shows 150,000 to 200,000 clones, with 85% to 90% occurring only once. Specimen: PBMCs. The receptors originated from a woman between 25 and 40 years old in good health and CMV-seronegative.

This clone came up once. The chain links TRBV5-4 to TRBJ1-5, with 10 bases matching TRBD1. CDR1 SGHNT and CDR2 YYREEE come from the germline V gene (reference sequence). The CDR3 is made up of 14 amino acids. Trimming at V came to 4 bases and at J to 6 bases, leaving 4 bases not matched to a gene. CDR3: CASSADRGVQPQHF. The CDR3 DNA reads TGTGCCAGCAGCGCGGACAGGGGGGTTCAGCCCCAGCATTTT.

The chain joins TRBV4-1 to TRBJ1-3, with 7 bases that match TRBD1. The CDR3 sequence is 17 residues long. V shed 3 bases and J 0 bases; nucleotides not matched to a gene: 8. The germline gives CDR1 MGHRA, CDR2 YSYEKL. The CDR3 coding sequence is TGCGCCAGCAGCCATCCGGCACAGGGGAACTCTGGAAACACCATATATTTT. Its translation: CASSHPAQGNSGNTIYF.

The chain employs TRBV15 and TRBJ2-7, with TRBD1 identical over 7 bases. CDR3 length: 14 amino acids. V lost 3 bases to trimming and J lost 4 bases; unmatched junction nucleotides: 6. Germline CDR1 reads LNHNV; CDR2 reads YYDKDF (reference sequence). The CDR3 sequence is CATSRVLQGYEQYF. The CDR3 DNA reads as TGTGCCACCAGCAGGGTTCTACAGGGGTACGAGCAGTACTTC.

The chain employs TRBV6-6 and TRBJ2-7; D might be TRBD1 (6 bases). This CDR3 has 15 amino acids. With 8 bases removed from V and 0 bases from J, the gap between germline ends came to 17 bases. Germline values: CDR1 MNHNY, CDR2 SVGAGI (reference sequence). The CDR3 protein is CASGNSQGLSYEQYF. As DNA, the CDR3 is TGTGCCAGCGGAAACTCACAGGGCCTCTCCTACGAGCAGTACTTC.

In this sample, this clone turned up a few times. The chain is built from TRBV9 and TRBJ2-1, with D possibly being TRBD2 (6 bases). The CDR3 is 17 residues long. V was trimmed by 3 bases and J by 0 bases, leaving 16 bases between them. CDR1 and CDR2 from the germline V gene are SGDLS and YYNGEE. CDR3 amino acids: CASSGAPGLSSYNEQFF. CDR3 nucleotides: TGTGCCAGCAGCGGTGCACCGGGACTTTCCTCCTACAATGAGCAGTTCTTC.

This chain joins TRBV7-6 and TRBJ1-6; D is unresolved. This CDR3 comprises 13 residues. V lost 1 base to trimming and J lost 7 bases, with 5 bases between them. Germline V lookup: CDR1 SGHVS, CDR2 FNYEAQ. The CDR3 DNA follows: TGTGCCAGCAGCTTAGATCAGAATTCACCCCTCCACTTT. This sequence encodes CASSLDQNSPLHF.

The chain combines TRBV5-4 with TRBJ2-2; unclear D gene. This CDR3 region has 16 residues. Trimming left V 0 bases short and J 0 bases short, with 9 bases between. Germline V gene lookup returns CDR1 SGHNT and CDR2 YYREEE (reference sequence). The DNA for the CDR3 is TGTGCCAGCAGCTTGGAACCGGGTACGAACACCGGGGAGCTGTTTTTT. This gives the protein CASSLEPGTNTGELFF.